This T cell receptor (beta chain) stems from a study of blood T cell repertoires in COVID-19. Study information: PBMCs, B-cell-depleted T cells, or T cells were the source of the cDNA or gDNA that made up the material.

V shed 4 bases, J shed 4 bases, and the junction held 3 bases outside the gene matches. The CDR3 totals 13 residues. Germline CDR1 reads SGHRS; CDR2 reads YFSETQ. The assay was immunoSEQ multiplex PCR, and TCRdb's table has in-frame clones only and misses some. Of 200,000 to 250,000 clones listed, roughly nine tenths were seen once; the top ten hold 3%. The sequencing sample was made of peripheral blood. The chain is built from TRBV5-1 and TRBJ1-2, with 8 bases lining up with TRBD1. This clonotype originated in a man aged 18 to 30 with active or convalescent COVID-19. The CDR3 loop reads CASSPGQVYGYTF. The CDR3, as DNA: TGCGCCAGCAGCCCGGGACAGGTCTATGGCTACACCTTC.